The source of this T cell receptor beta chain is a study of T cell repertoires in cytomegalovirus infection. On the study more broadly: CMV epitopes used comprised recently identified HLA-C-restricted ones and well-studied HLA-B-restricted ones. TCR beta signatures that were public indicated CMV infection and matching HLA type.

One entry per CDR3 protein, called by TCRdb with MiXCR from the reads. This table holds approximately 310,000 distinct CDR3 sequences, 20% to 25% found once. This clonotype was seen more than once but under ten times. Antigen: not known. Study-level points and caveats: The ex vivo response showed dominance by HLA-C-restricted CMV-specific TCR beta clonotypes. Summed public TCR beta family frequency identified CMV carriers bearing the relevant HLA.

The CDR3 loop spans 14 amino acids. The germline gives CDR1 SGHAT, CDR2 FQDESV (reference sequence). Trimming removed 7 bases from V and 0 bases from J, with 12 bases in between. V usage is TRBV11-1 and J usage is TRBJ1-1; maybe TRBD1 (5 bases). Sequencing was performed on cultured PBMCs, taken from culture after CMV antigen stimulation. This sequence originates from a human donor in good health (CMV status not recorded). Some clones in this sample may be carry-over from other donors' samples. CDR3 in DNA: TGTGCCAGCATGCCGGGACGGGTGAACACTGAAGCTTTCTTT. This gives the protein CASMPGRVNTEAFF.